The 19 T cell receptor beta chains in this list originate from one sample, sequenced in a study of blood T cell repertoires in COVID-19. The protocol was immunoSEQ multiplex PCR, while the TCRdb copy is restricted to in-frame clones and leaves out a portion. The sample has about 48,000 clones; roughly 85% are singletons. Material for sequencing was peripheral blood. The receptors come from a human donor in a cohort sampled during active COVID-19. The donor label of this sample is uncertain.

This clone has only one observation. J is TRBJ1-3 and V is TRBV7-3; 8 positions match TRBD1. V gave up 3 bases and J gave up 6 bases; unmatched junction bases: 4. The CDR3 is made up of 14 amino acids. Germline assignment: CDR1 SGHTA and CDR2 FQGTGA. The CDR3 DNA reads TGTGCCAGCAGCTTGACAGGGGAATCAAACACCATATATTTT. This sequence encodes CASSLTGESNTIYF. The full variable domain, rest sourced from reference TRBV7-3 and TRBJ1-3, is GAGVSQTPSNKVTEKGKYVELRCDPISGHTALYWYRQSLGQGPEFLIYFQGTGAADDSGLPNDRFFAVRPEGSVSTLKIQRTERGDSAVYLCASSLTGESNTIYFGEGSWLTVV.

The chain joins TRBV5-4 to TRBJ2-3; 13 bases match TRBD2. The CDR3 spans 15 residues. Germline V lookup: CDR1 SGHNT, CDR2 YYREEE (reference sequence). Trimming removed 4 bases from V and 11 bases from J; junction bases left unmatched: 10. The CDR3 DNA is TGTGCCAGCAGCCTACCGGGACTAGCGGGGACTTTGCAGTATTTT. This encodes CASSLPGLAGTLQYF.

DNA for the CDR3: TGCGCCAGCAGCCAGTTGACAGGGGGCCGGGAGACCCAGTACTTC. It encodes CASSQLTGGRETQYF. This rearrangement joins TRBV4-1 to TRBJ2-5, with 10 bases fitting TRBD1. V shed 3 bases, J shed 5 bases, and the junction held 6 bases outside the gene matches. Germline assignment: CDR1 MGHRA and CDR2 YSYEKL. The CDR3 totals 15 residues.

This clone is a singleton in its sample. V and J are TRBV7-8 and TRBJ1-1, with D hard to call. Trimming shortened V by 1 base and J by 8 bases, and 11 bases separated the two germline ends. The germline V gene has CDR1 SGHVS and CDR2 FQNEAQ. The CDR3 runs to 13 residues. DNA of the CDR3: TGTGCCAGCAGCTTAGGAGCGCAGAACGAAGCTTTCTTT. It encodes CASSLGAQNEAFF. Full variable domain (rest looked up from reference TRBV7-8 and TRBJ1-1): GAGVSQSPRYKVAKRGQDVALRCDPISGHVSLFWYQQALGQGPEFLTYFQNEAQLDKSGLPSDRFFAERPEGSVSTLKIQRTQQEDSAVYLCASSLGAQNEAFFGQGTRLTVV.

The rearrangement uses TRBV7-8 and TRBJ1-6; TRBD1 aligns across 12 bases. There are 16 residues in the CDR3. Germline V gives CDR1 SGHVS, CDR2 FQNEAQ. The trim removed 2 bases at V and 10 bases at J, leaving 6 bases unmatched. CDR3 nucleotides: TGTGCCAGCAGCTTACGGGACAGGGGGCTTCAGTCACCCCTCCACTTT. As protein: CASSLRDRGLQSPLHF.

This rearrangement joins TRBV6-2 or TRBV6-3 to TRBJ1-5; D remains unclear. This CDR3 is built from 15 residues. Trimming removed 5 bases at V and 4 bases at J, with 15 bases between. Germline V gene sequence: CDR1 MNHEY, CDR2 SVGEGT. Here the CDR3 reads CASSRRYSTNQPQHF. The CDR3, as DNA: TGTGCCAGCAGTCGTCGATACAGCACAAATCAGCCCCAGCATTTT.

This clone was picked up one time. The chain recombines TRBV5-4 with TRBJ1-1, with D possibly being TRBD1 (6 bases). The CDR3 runs to 15 residues. CDR1 and CDR2 (germline): SGHNT, YYREEE (reference sequence). V lost 4 bases to trimming and J lost 4 bases, with 17 bases between them. Here the CDR3 DNA reads TGTGCCAGCAGCCAGGACAGTTTGCGTCGCACTGAAGCTTTCTTT. It codes for CASSQDSLRRTEAFF.

The gene calls are TRBV27 and TRBJ2-7, with D possibly TRBD1 on 6 matching bases. The CDR3 consists of 13 residues. Germline loops: CDR1 MNHEY, CDR2 SMNVEV (reference sequence). Trimming took off 6 bases at V and 4 bases at J, with 13 bases between the two ends. In nucleotides, the CDR3 is TGTGCCAGCAGGGTTCAGGGGAAATACGAGCAGTACTTC. Translating it yields CASRVQGKYEQYF.

The chain recombines TRBV13 with TRBJ1-1, with a possible D match to TRBD1 (6 bases). Trimming took off 1 base at V and 6 bases at J, with 15 bases between the two ends. The CDR3 spans 15 residues. From germline, CDR1 is PRHDT and CDR2 FYEKMQ (reference sequence). The CDR3 DNA is TGTGCCAGCAGCTTAGATCCGGGACAACGAGCTGAAGCTTTCTTT. Its translation: CASSLDPGQRAEAFF.

The chain uses TRBV6-5 and TRBJ1-2; 7 positions agree with TRBD1. This CDR3 comprises 15 residues. The V gene's germline CDR1 is MNHEY and CDR2 SVGAGI. V shed 0 bases, J shed 4 bases, and the junction held 5 bases outside the gene matches. DNA for the CDR3: TGTGCCAGCAGTTACTCGGGACAGCCCGTCTATGGCTACACCTTC. Protein sequence: CASSYSGQPVYGYTF.

J is TRBJ2-6 and V is TRBV9, with 7 nucleotides matching TRBD1. V gave up 4 bases and J gave up 0 bases; unmatched junction bases: 10. Germline V gene sequence: CDR1 SGDLS, CDR2 YYNGEE. This CDR3 comprises 18 residues. CDR3 sequence reads: CASSPTGALLSGANVLTF. In DNA, the CDR3 is TGTGCCAGCAGCCCAACAGGGGCTTTACTCTCTGGGGCCAACGTCCTGACTTTC.

The chain combines TRBV5-1 with TRBJ1-3; 11 bases align to TRBD1. Germline trimming cut 2 bases from V and 3 bases from J; bases unmatched to any gene: 4. This CDR3 is 16 amino acids long. CDR1 is SGHRS and CDR2 is YFSETQ in the germline V gene. CDR3 loop: CASSLGQGAVGNTIYF. The CDR3 nucleotides are TGCGCCAGCAGCTTAGGACAGGGGGCCGTTGGAAACACCATATATTTT. Filled out from reference TRBV5-1 and TRBJ1-3, the complete variable domain reads KAGVTQTPRYLIKTRGQQVTLSCSPISGHRSVSWYQQTPGQGLQFLFEYFSETQRNKGNFPGRFSGRQFSNSRSEMNVSTLELGDSALYLCASSLGQGAVGNTIYFGEGSWLTVV.

This clone was recorded once. The genes are TRBV7-2 and TRBJ1-2; 8 nucleotides align to TRBD1. The trim removed 2 bases at V and 6 bases at J, leaving 8 bases unmatched. Germline CDR1 SGHTA, CDR2 FQGNSA. The CDR3 has 15 residues. The CDR3 sequence: CASSLRSGQGNGYTF. The CDR3 DNA follows: TGTGCCAGCAGCTTAAGGAGCGGACAGGGCAATGGCTACACCTTC.

At least ten counts were recorded for this clone. The V call is TRBV5-6, the J call TRBJ2-7; 8 positions agree with TRBD1. The CDR3 runs to 14 residues. Germline trimming cut 4 bases from V and 2 bases from J; bases unmatched to any gene: 5. Germline CDR1 and CDR2: SGHDT and YYEEEE. The DNA for the CDR3 is TGTGCCAGCAGCCCGGACAGGGCAACCTACGAGCAGTACTTC. Its protein product is CASSPDRATYEQYF.

The CDR3 coding sequence is TGTGCCATCACTGGGACAGCCTCGAACACTGAAGCTTTCTTT. Translating gives CAITGTASNTEAFF. The chain employs TRBV10-3 and TRBJ1-1; TRBD1 matches at 7 bases. Germline loops: CDR1 ENHRY, CDR2 SYGVKD. With 7 bases clipped from V and 1 base from J, the junction kept 6 bases outside the gene matches. This CDR3 spans 14 amino acids.

This sequence joins TRBV4-1 and TRBJ2-7, with 9 bases matching TRBD1. V was clipped by 0 bases and J by 1 base; unmatched bases: 1. Germline CDR1 MGHRA, CDR2 YSYEKL. The CDR3 loop spans 15 amino acids. In DNA, the CDR3 is TGCGCCAGCAGCCAAGAGACAGGGGGATCCTACGAGCAGTACTTC. Its translation: CASSQETGGSYEQYF.

The chain combines TRBV7-6 with TRBJ2-1, with a tentative D call TRBD2 (7 bases). The germline V and J ends were trimmed by 5 bases and 8 bases, with 22 bases remaining between them. Germline values: CDR1 SGHVS, CDR2 FNYEAQ. The CDR3 runs 16 residues. The CDR3 region is CASSRQKAGAGDEQFF. The CDR3 region has the DNA TGTGCCAGCAGCCGACAAAAGGCGGGGGCAGGGGATGAGCAGTTCTTC.

The chain combines TRBV24-1 with TRBJ1-5; the match to TRBD1 covers 7 bases. This CDR3 region has 16 residues. Germline CDR1 KGHDR, CDR2 SFDVKD. The trim removed 5 bases at V and 1 base at J, leaving 7 bases unmatched. CDR3 nucleotides: TGTGCCACCAGTGCCAAGACAGGGAGGAGCAATCAGCCCCAGCATTTT. Residues: CATSAKTGRSNQPQHF.

The chain has TRBV20-1 and TRBJ2-7; perhaps TRBD1 as D (5 bases). V was cut by 3 bases and J by 3 bases, with 6 bases left in between. The CDR3 is made up of 11 amino acids. The germline gives CDR1 DFQATT, CDR2 SNEGSKA (reference sequence). CDR3 in amino acids: CSARGHYEQYF. In nucleotides, the CDR3 is TGCAGTGCTAGGGGGCACTACGAGCAGTACTTC.